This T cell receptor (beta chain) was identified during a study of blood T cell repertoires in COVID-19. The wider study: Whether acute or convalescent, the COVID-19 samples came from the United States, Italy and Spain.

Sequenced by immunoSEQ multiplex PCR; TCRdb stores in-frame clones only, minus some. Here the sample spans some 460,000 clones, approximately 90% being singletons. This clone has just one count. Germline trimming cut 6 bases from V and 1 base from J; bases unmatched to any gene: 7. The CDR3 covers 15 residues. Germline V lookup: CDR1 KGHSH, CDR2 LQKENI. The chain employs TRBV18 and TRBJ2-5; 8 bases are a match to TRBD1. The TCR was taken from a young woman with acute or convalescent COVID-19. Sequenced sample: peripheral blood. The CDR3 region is CASSHGQGAQETQYF. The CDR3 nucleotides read TGTGCCAGCTCGCATGGACAGGGCGCCCAAGAGACCCAGTACTTC.